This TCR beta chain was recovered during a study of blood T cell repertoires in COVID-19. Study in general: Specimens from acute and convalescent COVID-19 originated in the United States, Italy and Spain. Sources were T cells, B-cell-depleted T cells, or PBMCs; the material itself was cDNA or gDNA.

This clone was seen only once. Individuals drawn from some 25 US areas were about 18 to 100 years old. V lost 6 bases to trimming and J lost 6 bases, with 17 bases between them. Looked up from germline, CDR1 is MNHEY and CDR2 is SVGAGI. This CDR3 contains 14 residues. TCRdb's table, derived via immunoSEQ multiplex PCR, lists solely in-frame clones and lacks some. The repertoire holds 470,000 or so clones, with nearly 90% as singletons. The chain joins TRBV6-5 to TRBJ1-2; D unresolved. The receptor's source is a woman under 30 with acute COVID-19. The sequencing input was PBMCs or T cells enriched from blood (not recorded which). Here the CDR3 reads CASRLTRALNGYTF. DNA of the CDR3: TGTGCCAGCAGGCTGACAAGAGCTCTTAATGGCTACACCTTC.